Below are 9 T cell receptor beta chains sequenced from a single sample in a study of blood T cell repertoires in COVID-19 (dated by TCRdb to between 2020 and 2021). Library preparation was by the immunoSEQ multiplex PCR assay. In its TCRdb copy, this immuneACCESS table keeps in-frame sequences only and misses some clones. Where compared with another copy, unresolved V genes explain less than half of these, and the others have no known cause. The sample has some 310,000 clones on record, almost 90% of them singletons. The ten largest account for under 1.1% of the sample. Input material: peripheral blood. Every receptor here comes from a woman aged 35 to 49 with COVID-19, enrolled during active disease.

The V and J genes are TRBV6-5 and TRBJ2-5, with 7 bases lining up with TRBD2. Per germline, CDR1 MNHEY and CDR2 SVGAGI. With V trimmed by 6 bases and J by 2 bases, 3 bases remained unmatched. CDR3 length equals 13 residues. CDR3 nucleotides: TGTGCCAGCAGAAGAGCGGGACAAGAGACCCAGTACTTC. As protein: CASRRAGQETQYF.

This clone was detected only a few times. The chain uses TRBV6-6 and TRBJ2-1, with D perhaps matching TRBD2 (6 bases). The V end lost 6 bases, the J end lost 8 bases, and 11 bases lay between the germline ends. Germline-derived CDR1 and CDR2 are MNHNY and SVGAGI (reference sequence). This CDR3 region has 12 residues. CDR3 in DNA: TGTGCCAGCAGGGAGGGGCGCGATGAGCAGTTCTTC. This encodes CASREGRDEQFF.

The chain uses TRBV7-9 and TRBJ2-1, with 8 bases fitting TRBD2. With 0 bases clipped from V and 4 bases from J, the junction kept 2 bases outside the gene matches. Germline V gene data show CDR1 as SEHNR and CDR2 as FQNEAQ (reference sequence). The CDR3 is 15 residues long. CDR3 sequence reads: CASSLAVAGYNEQFF. The CDR3 region has the DNA TGTGCCAGCAGCTTAGCCGTAGCGGGGTACAATGAGCAGTTCTTC.

The chain uses TRBV27 and TRBJ2-1; D call uncertain. The CDR3 has 15 amino acids. The germline gives CDR1 MNHEY, CDR2 SMNVEV (reference sequence). V was clipped by 5 bases and J by 2 bases, with 13 bases between them. Here the CDR3 reads CASSLWRTTYNEQFF. The CDR3 DNA sequence: TGTGCCAGCAGTCTCTGGCGCACTACCTACAATGAGCAGTTCTTC.

Worth noting for this clone: A junction boundary mismatches the germline segment, possibly from a read error. CDR3 region: CASSQLVRDSWIRF. DNA for the CDR3: TGTGCCAGCAGCCAGCTTGTACGGGACAGTTGGATCCGTTTT. This chain connects TRBV7-6 to TRBJ2-3, with 7 bases identical to TRBD1. The germline gives CDR1 SGHVS, CDR2 FNYEAQ. This CDR3 spans 14 amino acids.

The chain employs TRBV7-2 and TRBJ1-5; D is possibly TRBD1 (5 bases). The CDR3 spans 16 residues. CDR1 is SGHTA and CDR2 is FQGNSA in the germline V gene. V lost 5 bases, J lost 1 base, and 15 bases lay in between. In nucleotides, the CDR3 is TGTGCCAGCAGCCTGGGGGGGGGATTGAGCAATCAGCCCCAGCATTTT. This gives the protein CASSLGGGLSNQPQHF.

The V call is TRBV4-3, the J call TRBJ1-4; D not certain. Deletions cut 0 bases from V and 8 bases from J, with 13 bases between. The V gene's germline CDR1 is LGHNA and CDR2 YSLEER. CDR3 length: 15 residues. Here the CDR3 DNA reads TGCGCCAGCAGCCAAGATACCATACGGGAAGAAAAACTGTTTTTT. Translation: CASSQDTIREEKLFF.

This clone has more than one count but fewer than ten. The chain employs TRBV19 and TRBJ1-2; D gene unclear. The CDR3 length is 17 residues. The germline CDR1 and CDR2 sequences are LNHDA and SQIVND (reference sequence). Trimming removed 0 bases from V and 1 base from J, with 15 bases in between. The CDR3 protein is CASSIDLRAKGNYGYTF. The CDR3 DNA follows: TGTGCCAGTAGTATAGATCTGAGGGCAAAGGGTAACTATGGCTACACCTTC.

V usage is TRBV14 and J usage is TRBJ1-1; the match to TRBD1 covers 7 bases. The CDR3 has 14 residues. Looked up from germline, CDR1 is SGHDN and CDR2 is FVKESK. The V and J ends lost 7 bases and 1 base, in that order; junction bases with no gene match: 6. DNA for the CDR3: TGTGCCAGCACCCGGGACAGCCGGAACACTGAAGCTTTCTTT. Residues: CASTRDSRNTEAFF.